Sequencing of this TCR beta chain was carried out in a study of shared clonotypes between healthy human individuals. Study-wide context: Used for every donor were three CD4 naive, three CD4 memory, two CD8 naive and one CD8 memory plate. Broader study findings: In a handful of donors, around 4.5% of naive CD4 clonotypes appeared in common. Only blood samples were collected, and tissue repertoires likely differ.

Some clones are missing from TCRdb's copy, which holds only in-frame ones; the method was immunoSEQ multiplex PCR. Of about 1.1 million clones listed, around 82% are singletons. V was clipped by 0 bases and J by 2 bases, with 9 bases between them. This CDR3 comprises 15 residues. Germline CDR1 reads LNHNV; CDR2 reads YYDKDF (reference sequence). In the case of this clone: What it binds is not known.

The TCR sequence derives from a man aged 18 to 35 in good health. Some clones in this sample may be carry-over from other donors' samples. The sequenced material came from memory CD4+ T cells from PBMCs. Subset defined: CD45RA-negative fraction. This chain links TRBV15 with TRBJ2-3; D uncertain. CDR3 region: CATSRDQPNTDTQYF. CDR3 bases: TGTGCCACCAGCAGAGATCAACCGAACACAGATACGCAGTATTTT.